Listed below are T cell receptor beta chains from one sample, sequenced in a study of radiotherapy plus CTLA-4 blockade in lung cancer. Sequenced by immunoSEQ multiplex PCR; TCRdb stores in-frame clones only, minus some. Here the sample spans some 98,000 clones, approximately 78% being singletons. The sequencing here drew on peripheral blood, taken from a patient treated with radiotherapy plus ipilimumab. The receptors here all came from a human donor with non-small cell lung cancer who had a partial response to radiotherapy plus ipilimumab. Each CDR3 is given with its conserved first and last residue. A D gene is named only where the DNA matches it firmly.

d_call v_call cdr3_aa
. TRBV2 CASSDQIPTDTQYF
TRBD2 TRBV7-2 CASSSWTSGYEQYF
. TRBV18 CASSPGEWTDTQYF
. TRBV7-3 CASSPSPAYEQYF
TRBD1 TRBV2 CASSGGQAKSNQPQHF
TRBD2 TRBV5-1 CASSLVTGGDETQYF
TRBD2 TRBV5-1 CASSLSGLAGADTQYF
TRBD2 TRBV5-1 CASSGLGLAANTGELFF
TRBD2 TRBV18 CASSPLSGPGGNEQFF
TRBD1 TRBV18 CASSPPGTGDHQPQHF
TRBD1 TRBV12-5 CASGSTDRVSFF
TRBD1 TRBV29-1 CSVLSRDRVKNEQFF
TRBD1 TRBV2 CASSGSGGTGSGYTF
. TRBV10-3 CAISGEEATEAFF
. TRBV18 CASSPQGRLGNGEQFF
. TRBV7-2 CASSQPGGGAGLYGYTF
. TRBV9 CASSPGPPGYTDTQYF
. TRBV18 CASSPPRGSYGYTF
TRBD1 TRBV28 CASSFVRGNQPQHF
. TRBV7-2 CASSLRRDQPQHF
. TRBV29-1 CSAGRGVGEQYF
TRBD1 TRBV7-9 CASNSRDRSYNEQFF
. TRBV21-1 CASTGGRGTNYGYTF
. TRBV11-2 CASSLEAARKLFF
. TRBV10-1 CASSKEDTQYF
. TRBV5-1 CASRGATSYEQYF
. TRBV27 CASSLNRVDGYTF
TRBD1 TRBV5-5 CASSLWTGDNEQFF
. TRBV7-3 CASSLAPKNIQYF
. TRBV28 CASSLWGANNYGYTF
TRBD1 TRBV6-1 CASSEAYRGRGTEAFF
. TRBV9 CASSVQEQSDYGYTF
. TRBV11-3 CASSFVGRRREAFF
TRBD1 TRBV13 CASSFPGTGGSKSEAFF
. TRBV1 CTSSQGAAGGPNTEAFF
TRBD1 TRBV2 CASSEATGQSPLHF
. TRBV9 CASSSSWGELFF
. TRBV2 CASSSQGGDYGYTF
. TRBV5-1 CASSPSGSGANVLTF
TRBD2 TRBV29-1 CSAMGSGRLTDTQYF
TRBD2 TRBV4-2 CASSQREREGEQYF
TRBD2 TRBV19 CASSISGRAVEQYF
TRBD1 TRBV10-3 CAITPGTGGTEAFF
TRBD2 TRBV10-1 CASSDVPSGGSYEQYF
TRBD1 TRBV29-1 CSVGTGNTEAFF
. TRBV7-8 CASSLLGQNLYEQYF
TRBD1 TRBV19 CASSIAGGGYEAFF
. TRBV28 CASSLRREQETQYF
TRBD1 TRBV27 CASSQRGPGEKLFF
. TRBV5-5 CASSSGAGAGETQYF
TRBD1 TRBV28 CASGQVSGELFF
. TRBV6-5 CASGDAGQETQYF
TRBD1 TRBV7-9 CASSPSGTGGETQYF
. TRBV18 CASSEVSDTQYF